This T cell receptor beta chain was recovered during a study of OX40 agonist ivuxolimab in advanced cancers. Overall study findings and caveats: Patients with a partial response at 0.1-3.0 mg/kg had among the lowest clonal expansion.

Assay: immunoSEQ multiplex PCR; the TCRdb copy retains only in-frame clones and omits some. The sample contains more than 55,000 clones, around 90% of which appear only once. Note on this clone: Its antigen is not identified.

Trimming left V 1 base short and J 8 bases short, with 15 bases between. The CDR3 runs 15 residues. The germline CDR1 and CDR2 sequences are SGDLS and YYNGEE. The material was CD4+ or CD8+ T cells sorted from blood, obtained in a trial of the OX40 agonist ivuxolimab. This clonotype originated in an adult with an advanced solid tumor such as melanoma, head and neck, liver or kidney cancer. This chain uses TRBV9 with TRBJ1-4; weak D call: TRBD1 (5 bases). The CDR3 sequence is CASSVLPQGREKLFF. In DNA form, the CDR3 reads TGTGCCAGCAGCGTACTACCGCAGGGTCGAGAAAAACTGTTTTTT.